This TCR beta chain was captured in a study of radiation and T cells in renal cell carcinoma. Study-wide results and limits: Dominant CDR3 motifs occupied more repertoire in irradiated than control tumors.

This table comes from immunoSEQ multiplex PCR, and its TCRdb copy is limited to in-frame clones, with some not included. The repertoire consists of around 22,000 clones, with roughly 64% occurring once and the leading ten covering about 22%. By sample fraction, this clone is medium-sized. The antigen remains undetermined. Germline CDR1 SGDLS, CDR2 YYNGEE. Trimming took 4 bases from V and 7 from J, leaving 21 bases between them. The CDR3 is made up of 16 amino acids. The treatment here: treatment-naive control, cytoreductive nephrectomy. Control tumors came from treatment-naive patients without prior radiation. The tumor was a clear cell renal cell carcinoma.

Sequencing used tumor tissue, obtained from a patient whose treatment was nephrectomy without radiotherapy. The V gene is TRBV9, the J gene TRBJ1-3, with D uncertain. The TCR originated in a man aged 40-55 years with renal cell carcinoma. The CDR3: CASSTSGLGAGNTIYF. CDR3 nucleotides: TGTGCCAGCAGCACTAGTGGGTTAGGAGCCGGCAACACCATATATTTT.